This is a list of T cell receptor beta chains from one sample in a study of blood T cell repertoires in COVID-19. The protocol was immunoSEQ multiplex PCR, while the TCRdb copy is restricted to in-frame clones and leaves out a portion. The sample comprises more than 95,000 clones, roughly nine tenths of which are singletons, and 2.5% to 3.5% rests with the top ten. The specimen sequenced was peripheral blood. The origin of the receptors is a man in his fifties in a cohort sampled during active COVID-19. CDR3s include the opening cysteine and the closing phenylalanine or tryptophan. A D gene is named only where the DNA matches it firmly. For some rows the clone size is stated as once, few or many, or as a class when expanded; others skip it.

J gene: TRBJ2-6; clone size: .; D gene: .; V gene: TRBV21-1; CDR3 protein: CASSKGGLGGDSGANVLTF; CDR3 DNA: TGTGCCAGCAGCAAAGGCGGTTTGGGGGGGGACTCTGGGGCCAACGTCCTGACTTTC
J gene: TRBJ1-1; clone size: .; D gene: TRBD1; V gene: TRBV28; CDR3 protein: CASRPAKLDRGTEAFF; CDR3 DNA: TGTGCCAGCAGACCCGCTAAACTGGACAGGGGAACTGAAGCTTTCTTT
J gene: TRBJ1-4; clone size: .; D gene: .; V gene: TRBV5-6; CDR3 protein: CASSLTGVGEKLFF; CDR3 DNA: TGTGCCAGCAGCTTAACGGGGGTAGGAGAAAAACTGTTTTTT
J gene: TRBJ1-5; clone size: .; D gene: .; V gene: TRBV6-2/TRBV6-3; CDR3 protein: CASSYIGVGQPQHF; CDR3 DNA: TGTGCCAGCAGTTACATAGGGGTTGGTCAGCCCCAGCATTTT
J gene: TRBJ1-2; clone size: .; D gene: .; V gene: TRBV6-1; CDR3 protein: CASSEGWGVPTYGYTF; CDR3 DNA: TGTGCCAGCAGTGAAGGATGGGGGGTCCCCACCTATGGCTACACCTTC
J gene: TRBJ2-5; clone size: .; D gene: .; V gene: TRBV2; CDR3 protein: CASGAGWQETQYF; CDR3 DNA: TGTGCCAGCGGGGCAGGTTGGCAAGAGACCCAGTACTTC
J gene: TRBJ1-2; clone size: .; D gene: .; V gene: TRBV5-1; CDR3 protein: CASSLDTGGGYTF; CDR3 DNA: TGCGCCAGCAGCTTGGATACAGGCGGAGGCTACACCTTC
J gene: TRBJ2-1; clone size: once; D gene: .; V gene: TRBV19; CDR3 protein: CASKGDLSYNEQFF; CDR3 DNA: TGTGCCAGTAAGGGGGATTTGAGCTACAATGAGCAGTTCTTC
J gene: TRBJ2-5; clone size: .; D gene: .; V gene: TRBV19; CDR3 protein: CASSVVSGETQYF; CDR3 DNA: TGTGCCAGTAGTGTGGTCTCCGGAGAGACCCAGTACTTC
J gene: TRBJ2-1; clone size: .; D gene: .; V gene: TRBV6-1; CDR3 protein: CASRAAGTGEQFF; CDR3 DNA: TGTGCCAGCAGAGCCGCGGGGACGGGTGAGCAGTTCTTC
J gene: TRBJ2-3; clone size: once; D gene: TRBD2; V gene: TRBV11-2; CDR3 protein: CASSLWASGGASDTQYF; CDR3 DNA: TGTGCCAGCAGCTTATGGGCTAGCGGGGGGGCGTCGGATACGCAGTATTTT
J gene: TRBJ2-3; clone size: .; D gene: .; V gene: TRBV2; CDR3 protein: CASSGRELSPPDTQYF; CDR3 DNA: TGTGCCAGCAGTGGACGGGAGCTTTCCCCTCCAGATACGCAGTATTTT
J gene: TRBJ2-3; clone size: once; D gene: .; V gene: TRBV5-5; CDR3 protein: CASSLEGGGAATDTQYF; CDR3 DNA: TGTGCCAGCAGCTTGGAAGGCGGCGGGGCGGCGACAGATACGCAGTATTTT
J gene: TRBJ2-1; clone size: .; D gene: .; V gene: TRBV6-4; CDR3 protein: CASSDSATAYNEQFF; CDR3 DNA: TGTGCCAGCAGTGACTCGGCGACAGCTTACAATGAGCAGTTCTTC
J gene: TRBJ2-3; clone size: .; D gene: .; V gene: TRBV5-1; CDR3 protein: CASSLAKGLSVTDTQYF; CDR3 DNA: TGCGCCAGCAGCTTGGCCAAGGGGCTGAGTGTAACAGATACGCAGTATTTT
J gene: TRBJ2-1; clone size: .; D gene: .; V gene: TRBV27; CDR3 protein: CASSVRSTGILYNEQFF; CDR3 DNA: TGTGCCAGCAGTGTCCGAAGTACAGGGATTTTGTACAATGAGCAGTTCTTC
J gene: TRBJ1-1; clone size: .; D gene: .; V gene: TRBV23-1; CDR3 protein: CASTSYRQNTEAFF; CDR3 DNA: TGCGCCAGCACCTCCTACAGGCAGAACACTGAAGCTTTCTTT
J gene: TRBJ1-2; clone size: .; D gene: .; V gene: TRBV12-3/TRBV12-4; CDR3 protein: CASSFPNNYGYTF; CDR3 DNA: TGTGCCAGCAGTTTCCCTAATAACTATGGCTACACCTTC
J gene: TRBJ2-7; clone size: .; D gene: TRBD2; V gene: TRBV18; CDR3 protein: CASSPLMGSGGDEQYF; CDR3 DNA: TGTGCCAGCTCACCATTAATGGGAAGCGGGGGCGACGAGCAGTACTTC
J gene: TRBJ2-3; clone size: once; D gene: TRBD2; V gene: TRBV20-1; CDR3 protein: CSASRGGRGDTQYF; CDR3 DNA: TGCAGTGCTAGTCGGGGGGGAAGGGGAGATACGCAGTATTTT
J gene: TRBJ2-1; clone size: once; D gene: TRBD2; V gene: TRBV5-4; CDR3 protein: CASSWGLAGGNEQFF; CDR3 DNA: TGTGCCAGCAGCTGGGGACTAGCGGGTGGGAATGAGCAGTTCTTC
J gene: TRBJ1-1; clone size: few; D gene: .; V gene: TRBV5-1; CDR3 protein: CASSLVGSEAFF; CDR3 DNA: TGCGCCAGCAGCTTGGTTGGCAGTGAAGCTTTCTTT
J gene: TRBJ2-5; clone size: .; D gene: TRBD2; V gene: TRBV5-1; CDR3 protein: CASSLTSRETQYF; CDR3 DNA: TGCGCCAGCAGCCTGACTAGCCGGGAGACCCAGTACTTC
J gene: TRBJ2-5; clone size: .; D gene: TRBD1; V gene: TRBV18; CDR3 protein: CASSPGLTGGETQYF; CDR3 DNA: TGTGCCAGCTCACCAGGATTGACAGGGGGAGAGACCCAGTACTTC
J gene: TRBJ1-4; clone size: once; D gene: TRBD1; V gene: TRBV6-5; CDR3 protein: CASIPGKQGYEKLFF; CDR3 DNA: TGTGCCAGCATCCCAGGAAAACAGGGGTATGAAAAACTGTTTTTT